A selection of T cell receptor beta chains follows, all from one sample in a study of cytomegalovirus exposure and HLA in healthy donors. Assay: immunoSEQ multiplex PCR; the TCRdb copy retains only in-frame clones and omits some. The sample lists 150,000 to 180,000 clones, approximately 74% occurring once. What was sequenced was PBMCs. These receptors were taken from a man aged 18 to 29 in good health and CMV-seronegative. Both conserved end residues are part of each CDR3. D genes are given only for firm matches. Only some rows state a clone size, as once, few, many or a class for expanded clones.

j_call,d_call,clone_size,v_call,cdr3_nt,cdr3_aa
TRBJ2-7,.,.,TRBV30,TGTGCCTGGAGAGGCGGATGGGGAGGCGAGCAGTACTTC,CAWRGGWGGEQYF
TRBJ1-1,.,.,TRBV6-6,TGTGCCAGCAGCCCCGGGACACTAAATACTGAAGCTTTCTTT,CASSPGTLNTEAFF
TRBJ1-4,.,.,TRBV7-9,TGTGCCAGCAGCCCTCCGTTGGGGGGTAATGAAAAACTGTTTTTT,CASSPPLGGNEKLFF
TRBJ1-5,.,.,TRBV2,TGTGCCAGCAACGGGGGCGGGGGGCTGGGTCAGCCCCAGCATTTT,CASNGGGGLGQPQHF
TRBJ1-5,TRBD1,few,TRBV19,TGTGCCAGCGCCGGGACAGGGGGAGGTCAGCCCCAGCATTTT,CASAGTGGGQPQHF
TRBJ2-3,TRBD2,.,TRBV18,TGTGCCAGCTCACCACCAGGGAGCGGGGGGACGGATACGCAGTATTTT,CASSPPGSGGTDTQYF
TRBJ1-1,TRBD1,.,TRBV29-1,TGCAGCGGCAAGACAGGGCCGAACACTGAAGCTTTCTTT,CSGKTGPNTEAFF
TRBJ2-7,TRBD1,.,TRBV25-1,TGTGCCAGCAGTGAAGACCGGGACAGAGTTCGGGACGAGCAGTACTTC,CASSEDRDRVRDEQYF
TRBJ1-1,.,.,TRBV5-1,TGCGCCAGCAGCCCAAATGCGGGGGGCGCCCGGAACACTGAAGCTTTCTTT,CASSPNAGGARNTEAFF
TRBJ2-5,.,.,TRBV27,TGTGCCAGCAGTCCTCTTAGTGAAGTGGAGACCCAGTACTTC,CASSPLSEVETQYF
TRBJ2-7,TRBD1,once,TRBV6-6,TGTGCCAGCAGCCCTAGACAGGGGCCTAGCTCCTACGAGCAGTACTTC,CASSPRQGPSSYEQYF
TRBJ2-1,.,.,TRBV5-6,TGTGCCAGCAGCTTGTTCCAAAGTCTACCCTACAATGAGCAGTTCTTC,CASSLFQSLPYNEQFF
TRBJ2-2,.,once,TRBV11-2,TGTGCCAGCAGCCCCTGGCGGGGTAACACCGGGGAGCTGTTTTTT,CASSPWRGNTGELFF
TRBJ2-7,TRBD2,.,TRBV5-4,TGTGCCAGCAGCTCCGATCGGGGGGGGTTTTCCTACGAGCAGTACTTC,CASSSDRGGFSYEQYF
TRBJ1-6,.,.,TRBV21-1,TGTGCCAGCAGCAAAGCTAAGGGGGCGTCCTATAATTCACCCCTCCACTTT,CASSKAKGASYNSPLHF
TRBJ2-2,TRBD1,few,TRBV28,TGTGCCAGCAGCCCCGGGACAGCGAACACCGGGGAGCTGTTTTTT,CASSPGTANTGELFF
TRBJ2-3,.,.,TRBV29-1,TGCAGCGGCGAACAGGGTCCTAGCACAGATACGCAGTATTTT,CSGEQGPSTDTQYF
TRBJ1-1,.,.,TRBV30,TGTGCCTGGAGTCTGACAGCGAACACTGAAGCTTTCTTT,CAWSLTANTEAFF
TRBJ1-3,.,once,TRBV2,TGTGCCAGCAGTCCTATGGACAGTCTCTCTGGAAACACCATATATTTT,CASSPMDSLSGNTIYF
TRBJ1-2,.,.,TRBV6-5,TGTGCCAGCAGCCGCGAGGGGAGGTCTATTGGCTACACCTTC,CASSREGRSIGYTF
TRBJ1-3,.,.,TRBV11-2,TGTGCCAGCATTCAAGCGGGATCTGGAAACACCATATATTTT,CASIQAGSGNTIYF
TRBJ2-5,.,.,TRBV18,TGTGCCAGCTCACCAACCCGGGACTCACCGGAGACCCAGTACTTC,CASSPTRDSPETQYF
TRBJ2-3,TRBD2,.,TRBV4-2,TGTGCCAGCAGCCAACTGGTAGCGGGAGGGGCAGATACGCAGTATTTT,CASSQLVAGGADTQYF
TRBJ1-6,.,.,TRBV5-1,TGCGCCAGCAGTTTGGAGAGATTCCCCAACCCCCTCCACTTT,CASSLERFPNPLHF
TRBJ1-2,TRBD1,.,TRBV2,TGTGCCAGCAGTGAGAGGGGGCTGACCCTTGGCTACACCTTC,CASSERGLTLGYTF
TRBJ1-6,.,few,TRBV5-1,TGCGCCAGCAGCTTGGGGGGGCAAGGGAATTCACCCCTCCACTTT,CASSLGGQGNSPLHF
TRBJ1-4,.,.,TRBV28,TGTACCAGCAGTACCCCCCCAGAAGACAGTGAAAAACTGTTTTTT,CTSSTPPEDSEKLFF
TRBJ1-1,TRBD1,.,TRBV23-1,TGCGCCAGCAGTCAATCGACTTGGACAGGGGGAAGTACTGAAGCTTTCTTT,CASSQSTWTGGSTEAFF
TRBJ2-1,TRBD2,once,TRBV5-6,TGTGCCAGCAGCTTGGACCCAACCGGCACTAGCGGCTACAATGAGCAGTTCTTC,CASSLDPTGTSGYNEQFF
TRBJ1-1,.,.,TRBV6-5,TGTGCCAGCAGTTATGGGGGGATGAACACTGAAGCTTTCTTT,CASSYGGMNTEAFF
TRBJ2-3,TRBD1,.,TRBV5-1,TGCGCCAGCAGCCCCGGGACAGGCACAGATACGCAGTATTTT,CASSPGTGTDTQYF
TRBJ1-6,.,.,TRBV6-5,TGTGCCAGCAGTTACATGACAAATAATTCACCCCTCCACTTT,CASSYMTNNSPLHF
TRBJ2-5,TRBD2,.,TRBV7-9,TGTGCCAGCAGCCGACTAGCTTCAATAGGGGAGACCCAGTACTTC,CASSRLASIGETQYF
TRBJ2-7,.,.,TRBV6-1,TGTGCCAGCCGGGACAACGTCTACGAGCAGTACTTC,CASRDNVYEQYF
TRBJ1-1,.,.,TRBV27,TGTGCCAGCAGTTTAAACAGGGTGGGGACTGAAGCTTTCTTT,CASSLNRVGTEAFF
TRBJ1-4,.,few,TRBV4-1,TGCGCCAGCAGCCCCCGACAGATCCAACCTAATGAAAAACTGTTTTTT,CASSPRQIQPNEKLFF
TRBJ2-1,TRBD2,.,TRBV7-2,TGTGCCAGCAGCTCGGGCTCTGGGGCGGGGGGGTACAATGAGCAGTTCTTC,CASSSGSGAGGYNEQFF
TRBJ1-1,.,.,TRBV10-2,TGCGCCAGCAGTGAGTCGTGGGCAGGACAGAGTGAAGCTTTCTTT,CASSESWAGQSEAFF
TRBJ1-2,.,few,TRBV7-9,TGTGCCAGCAGCTTAGGGACGTCAGGGGATAACTATGGCTACACCTTC,CASSLGTSGDNYGYTF
TRBJ2-5,.,.,TRBV2,TGTGCCAGCAGGGTAATGGAGGAGACCCAGTACTTC,CASRVMEETQYF
TRBJ2-3,.,.,TRBV5-1,TGCGCCAGCAGCCCACGGGGGGCCGGCACAGATACGCAGTATTTT,CASSPRGAGTDTQYF
TRBJ2-3,TRBD1,.,TRBV30,TGTGCCTGGAGTGTGACAGGGCCAGATACGCAGTATTTT,CAWSVTGPDTQYF
TRBJ1-4,TRBD1,.,TRBV18,TGTGCCAGCTCACCCGACAGGGGGCCGAGCGCGTATGAAAAACTGTTTTTT,CASSPDRGPSAYEKLFF